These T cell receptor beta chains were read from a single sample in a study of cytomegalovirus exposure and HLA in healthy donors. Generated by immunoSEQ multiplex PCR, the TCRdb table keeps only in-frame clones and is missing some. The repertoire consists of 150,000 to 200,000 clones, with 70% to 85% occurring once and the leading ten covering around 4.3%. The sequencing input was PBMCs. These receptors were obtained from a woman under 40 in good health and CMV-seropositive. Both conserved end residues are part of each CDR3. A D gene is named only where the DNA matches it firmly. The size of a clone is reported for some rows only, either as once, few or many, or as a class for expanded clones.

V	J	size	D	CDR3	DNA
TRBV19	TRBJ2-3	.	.	CASSISLGADTQYF	TGTGCCAGTAGTATCTCCCTAGGGGCAGATACGCAGTATTTT
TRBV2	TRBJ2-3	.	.	CASRDGTAAGTQYF	TGTGCCAGCAGGGACGGAACAGCCGCGGGTACGCAGTATTTT
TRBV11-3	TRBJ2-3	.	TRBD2	CASRFTSGIFTDTQYF	TGTGCCAGCAGGTTTACTAGCGGTATTTTCACAGATACGCAGTATTTT
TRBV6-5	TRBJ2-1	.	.	CASFFSRAGLDEQFF	TGTGCCAGCTTTTTTTCGAGGGCCGGTCTCGATGAGCAGTTCTTC
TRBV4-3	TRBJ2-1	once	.	CASSQDRAYISSYNEQFF	TGCGCCAGCAGCCAAGACAGGGCCTACATCAGCTCCTACAATGAGCAGTTCTTC
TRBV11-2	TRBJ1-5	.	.	CASSLAPRETSYQPQHF	TGTGCCAGCAGCTTAGCTCCACGGGAAACCTCCTATCAGCCCCAGCATTTT
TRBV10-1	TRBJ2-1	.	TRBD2	CASSDGGSGGAFGYNEQFF	TGCGCCAGCAGTGATGGGGGAAGCGGGGGGGCCTTTGGTTACAATGAGCAGTTCTTC
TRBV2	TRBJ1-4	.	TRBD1	CASKDGTVNEKLFF	TGTGCCAGCAAGGACGGGACAGTCAATGAAAAACTGTTTTTT
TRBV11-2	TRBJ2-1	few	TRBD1	CASSLGWTGVDNEQFF	TGTGCCAGCAGCTTAGGATGGACAGGGGTGGACAATGAGCAGTTCTTC
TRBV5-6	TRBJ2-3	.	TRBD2	CASSGGTSQDTDTQYF	TGTGCCAGCAGCGGGGGGACTAGCCAAGACACAGATACGCAGTATTTT